Sequencing of this T cell receptor beta chain was carried out in a study of shared clonotypes between healthy human individuals. Overall study findings and caveats: Larger richness was generally estimated for naive than memory subsets. Measured sharing among donors was expected to vary with sequencing depth.

Clones were read by immunoSEQ multiplex PCR, and TCRdb kept only the in-frame ones, dropping some. The repertoire holds more than 1.2 million clones, with less than 99% as singletons. Donors were healthy HIV-negative adults without recent acute infections or vaccinations. Splitting the CD4+ cells yielded a CD45RA+ naive subset and a CD45RA-negative memory subset. The CDR3 consists of 14 residues. Germline CDR1 is ENHRY and CDR2 is SYGVKD. V lost 6 bases, J lost 4 bases, and 5 bases stayed unmatched. With respect to this clone: Antigen specificity is unknown. Other DNA sequences within the sample encode an identical CDR3.

The receptor was isolated from a man aged 25-40 years in good health. This chain links TRBV10-3 with TRBJ2-3; 9 bases are a match to TRBD2. Input material: naive CD4+ T cells sorted from blood. As for subset: CD45RA+ positively selected. The CDR3 protein is CAISDLAGADTQYF. CDR3 nucleotide sequence: TGTGCCATCAGCGATTTAGCGGGAGCAGATACGCAGTATTTT.